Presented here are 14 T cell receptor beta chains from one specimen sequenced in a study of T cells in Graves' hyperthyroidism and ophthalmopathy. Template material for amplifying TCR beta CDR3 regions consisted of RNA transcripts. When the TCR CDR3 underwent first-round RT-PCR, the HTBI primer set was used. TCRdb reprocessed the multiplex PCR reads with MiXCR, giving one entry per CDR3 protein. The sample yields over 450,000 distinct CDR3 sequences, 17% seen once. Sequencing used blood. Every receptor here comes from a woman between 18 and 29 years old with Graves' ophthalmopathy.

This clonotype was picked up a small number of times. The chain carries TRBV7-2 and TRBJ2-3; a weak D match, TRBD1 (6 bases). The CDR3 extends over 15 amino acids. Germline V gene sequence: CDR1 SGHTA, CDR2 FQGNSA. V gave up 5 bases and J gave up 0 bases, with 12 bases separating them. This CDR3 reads CASSPLQGSTDTQYF. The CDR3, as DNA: TGTGCCAGCAGCCCCTTGCAGGGGAGCACAGATACGCAGTATTTT.

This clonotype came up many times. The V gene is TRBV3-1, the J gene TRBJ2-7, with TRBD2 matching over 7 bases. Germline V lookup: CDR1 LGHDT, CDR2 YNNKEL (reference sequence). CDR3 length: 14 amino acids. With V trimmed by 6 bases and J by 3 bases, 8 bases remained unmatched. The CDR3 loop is CASRASGTNYEQYF. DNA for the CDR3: TGTGCCAGCAGAGCCTCCGGGACTAACTACGAGCAGTACTTC.

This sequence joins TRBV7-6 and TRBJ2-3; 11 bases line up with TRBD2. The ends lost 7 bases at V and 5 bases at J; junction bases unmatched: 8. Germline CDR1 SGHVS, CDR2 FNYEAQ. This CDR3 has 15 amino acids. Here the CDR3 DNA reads TGTGCCAGCACCTTTAGCGGGGGGGCCAAAGATACGCAGTATTTT. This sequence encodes CASTFSGGAKDTQYF.

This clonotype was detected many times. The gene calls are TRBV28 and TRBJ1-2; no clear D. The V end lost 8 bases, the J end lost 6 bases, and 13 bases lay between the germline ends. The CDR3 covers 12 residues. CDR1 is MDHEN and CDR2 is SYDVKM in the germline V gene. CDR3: CASWGERHGYTF. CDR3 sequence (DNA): TGTGCCAGCTGGGGAGAGAGGCATGGCTACACCTTC.

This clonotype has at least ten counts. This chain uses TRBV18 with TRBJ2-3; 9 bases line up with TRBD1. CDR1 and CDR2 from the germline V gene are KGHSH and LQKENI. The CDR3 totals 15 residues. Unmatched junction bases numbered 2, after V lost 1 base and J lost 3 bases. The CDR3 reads CASSPLTGGTDTQYF. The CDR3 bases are TGTGCCAGCTCACCACTGACAGGGGGAACAGATACGCAGTATTTT. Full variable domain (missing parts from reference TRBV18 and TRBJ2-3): NAGVMQNPRHLVRRRGQEARLRCSPMKGHSHVYWYRQLPEEGLKFMVYLQKENIIDESGMPKERFSAEFPKEGPSILRIQQVVRGDSAAYFCASSPLTGGTDTQYFGPGTRLTVL.

In nucleotides, the CDR3 is TGTGCCAGCAGCGAGGGGGACGGTTTGGAGCAGTACTTC. It specifies CASSEGDGLEQYF. The rearrangement joins TRBV7-3 to TRBJ2-7, with D possibly TRBD1 on 6 matching bases. The CDR3 sequence is 13 residues long. Per germline, CDR1 SGHTA and CDR2 FQGTGA. V was cut by 5 bases and J by 7 bases, with 15 bases left in between.

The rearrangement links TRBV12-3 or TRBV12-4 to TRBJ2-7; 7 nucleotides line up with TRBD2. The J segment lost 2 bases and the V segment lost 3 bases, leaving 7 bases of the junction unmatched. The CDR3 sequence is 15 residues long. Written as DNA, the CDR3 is TGTGCCAGCAGTTTCCAAGCGGGGCTAGCCTACGAGCAGTACTTC. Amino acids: CASSFQAGLAYEQYF.

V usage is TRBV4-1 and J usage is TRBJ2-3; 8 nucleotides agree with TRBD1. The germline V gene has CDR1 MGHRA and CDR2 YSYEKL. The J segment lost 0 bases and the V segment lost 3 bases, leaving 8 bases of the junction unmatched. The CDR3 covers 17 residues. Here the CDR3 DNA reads TGCGCCAGCAGCCACGGACAGGGTGTTAGCAGCACAGATACGCAGTATTTT. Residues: CASSHGQGVSSTDTQYF.

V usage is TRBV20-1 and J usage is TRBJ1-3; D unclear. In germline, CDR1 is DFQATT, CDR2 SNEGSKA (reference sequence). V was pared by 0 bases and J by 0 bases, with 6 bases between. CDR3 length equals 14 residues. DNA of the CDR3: TGCAGTGCTAGAGATCCCTCCTCTGGAAACACCATATATTTT. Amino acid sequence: CSARDPSSGNTIYF.

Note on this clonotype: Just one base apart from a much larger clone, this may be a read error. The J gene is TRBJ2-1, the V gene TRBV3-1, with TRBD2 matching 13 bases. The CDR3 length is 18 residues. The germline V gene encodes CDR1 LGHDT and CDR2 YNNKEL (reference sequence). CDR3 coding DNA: TGTGTCAGCAGCCAAGATATTTGGACTAGCGGGGGAGACAATGAGCAGTTCTTC. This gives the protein CVSSQDIWTSGGDNEQFF.

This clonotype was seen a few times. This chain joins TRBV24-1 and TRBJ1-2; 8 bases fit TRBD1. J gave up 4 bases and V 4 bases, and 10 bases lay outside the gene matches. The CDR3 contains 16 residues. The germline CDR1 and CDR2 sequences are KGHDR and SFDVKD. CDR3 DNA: TGTGCCACCAGTGAACCAGCCGACAGGGGAGGCTATGGCTACACCTTC. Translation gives CATSEPADRGGYGYTF.

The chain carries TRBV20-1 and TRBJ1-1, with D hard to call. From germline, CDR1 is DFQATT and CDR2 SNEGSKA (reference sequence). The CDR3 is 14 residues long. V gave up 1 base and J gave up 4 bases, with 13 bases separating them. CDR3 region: CSARAAGEGTEAFF. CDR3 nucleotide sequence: TGCAGTGCTAGAGCTGCCGGAGAGGGCACTGAAGCTTTCTTT.

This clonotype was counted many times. CDR3 sequence: CSASLTGGGYEQYF. As DNA, the CDR3 is TGCAGTGCTAGTTTGACGGGGGGTGGCTACGAGCAGTACTTC. This chain joins TRBV20-1 and TRBJ2-7; TRBD2 aligns across 7 bases. The V and J ends lost 3 bases and 3 bases, in that order; junction bases with no gene match: 8. Germline loops: CDR1 DFQATT, CDR2 SNEGSKA (reference sequence). The CDR3 runs 14 residues.

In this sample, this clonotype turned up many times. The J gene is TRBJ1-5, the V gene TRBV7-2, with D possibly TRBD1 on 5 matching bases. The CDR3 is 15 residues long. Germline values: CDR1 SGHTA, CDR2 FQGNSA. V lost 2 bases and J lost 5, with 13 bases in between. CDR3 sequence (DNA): TGTGCCAGCAGCTTACGGTGGGGGGGAGATCAGCCCCAGCATTTT. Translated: CASSLRWGGDQPQHF.